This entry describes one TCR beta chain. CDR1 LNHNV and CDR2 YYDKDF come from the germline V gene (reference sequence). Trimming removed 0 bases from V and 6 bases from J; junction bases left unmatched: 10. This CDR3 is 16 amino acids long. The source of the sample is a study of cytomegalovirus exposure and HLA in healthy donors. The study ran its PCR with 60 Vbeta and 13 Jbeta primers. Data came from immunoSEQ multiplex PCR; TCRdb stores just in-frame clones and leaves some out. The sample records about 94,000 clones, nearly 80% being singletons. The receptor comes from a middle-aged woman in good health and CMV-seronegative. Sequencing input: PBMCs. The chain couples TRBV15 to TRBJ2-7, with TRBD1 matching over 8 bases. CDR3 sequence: CATSRDRRQGAGEQYF. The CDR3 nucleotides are TGTGCCACCAGCAGAGATAGGAGGCAGGGGGCCGGCGAGCAGTACTTC.